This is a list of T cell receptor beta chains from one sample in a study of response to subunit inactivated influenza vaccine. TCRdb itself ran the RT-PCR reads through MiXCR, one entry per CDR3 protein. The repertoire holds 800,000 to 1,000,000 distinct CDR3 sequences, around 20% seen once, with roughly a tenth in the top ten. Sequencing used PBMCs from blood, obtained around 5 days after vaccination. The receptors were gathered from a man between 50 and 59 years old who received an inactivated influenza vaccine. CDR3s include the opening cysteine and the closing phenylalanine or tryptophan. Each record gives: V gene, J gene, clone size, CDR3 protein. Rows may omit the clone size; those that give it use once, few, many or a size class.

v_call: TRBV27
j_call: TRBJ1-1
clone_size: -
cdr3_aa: CASRKGAWDTEAFF

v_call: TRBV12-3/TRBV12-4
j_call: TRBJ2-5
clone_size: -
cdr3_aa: CASSFQGPQGTQYF

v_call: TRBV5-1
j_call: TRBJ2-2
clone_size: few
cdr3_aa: CASIELAGNTGELFF

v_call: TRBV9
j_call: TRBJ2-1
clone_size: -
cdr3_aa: CASSVAAQGLNEQFF

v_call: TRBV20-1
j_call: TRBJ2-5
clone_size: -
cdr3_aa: CSARVSGRAETQYF

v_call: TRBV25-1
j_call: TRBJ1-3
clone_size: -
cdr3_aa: CASSEGSGTGTGNTIYF

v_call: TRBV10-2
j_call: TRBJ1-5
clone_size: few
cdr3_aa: CASRANSNQPQHF

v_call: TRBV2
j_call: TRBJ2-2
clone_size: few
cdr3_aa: CAIGQGVDTGELFF

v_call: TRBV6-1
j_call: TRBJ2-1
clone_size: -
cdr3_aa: CASSGVDSSYNEQFF

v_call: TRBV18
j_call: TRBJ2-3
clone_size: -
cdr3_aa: CASSPPSKTVGTDTQYF

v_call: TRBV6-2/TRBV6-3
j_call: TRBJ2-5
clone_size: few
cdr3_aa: CASSYPEGQYF

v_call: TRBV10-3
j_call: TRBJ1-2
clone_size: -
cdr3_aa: CAISHDRFQSMEYGYTF

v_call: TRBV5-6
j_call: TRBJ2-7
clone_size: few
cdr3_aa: CASNPQGQFYEQYF

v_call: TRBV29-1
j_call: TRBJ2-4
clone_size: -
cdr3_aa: CSVDSVASNIQYF

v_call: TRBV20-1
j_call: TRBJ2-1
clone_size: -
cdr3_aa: CSARDHRGEQFF

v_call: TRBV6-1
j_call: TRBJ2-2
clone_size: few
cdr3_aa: CASTSPGTGELFF

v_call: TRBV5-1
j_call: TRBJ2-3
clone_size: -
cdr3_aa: CASRLGVGSTDTQYF

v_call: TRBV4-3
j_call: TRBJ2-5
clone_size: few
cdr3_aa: CASSAAGTGVRKEETQYF

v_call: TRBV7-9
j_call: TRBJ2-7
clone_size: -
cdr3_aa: CASSSAGQGYYEQYF

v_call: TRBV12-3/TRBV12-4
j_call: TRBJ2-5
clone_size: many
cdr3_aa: CASSSRQQETQYF

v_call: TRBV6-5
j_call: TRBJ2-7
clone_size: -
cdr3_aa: CASSYRRFSYEQYF

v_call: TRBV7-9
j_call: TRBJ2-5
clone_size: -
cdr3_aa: CASSRYVPRGETQYF

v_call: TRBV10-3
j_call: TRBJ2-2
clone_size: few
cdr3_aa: CAILREAGELFF

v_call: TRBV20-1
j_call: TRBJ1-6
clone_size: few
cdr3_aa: CSATMGGGIASPLHF

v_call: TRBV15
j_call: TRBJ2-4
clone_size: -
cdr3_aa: CATSRVAGGSGLAKNIQYF

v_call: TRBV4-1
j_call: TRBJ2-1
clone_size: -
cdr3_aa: CASSQDRVGVAGYNEQFF

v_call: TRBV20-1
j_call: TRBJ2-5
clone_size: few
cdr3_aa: CSAGAMGETQYF

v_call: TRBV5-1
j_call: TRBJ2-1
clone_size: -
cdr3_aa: CASSLEGEQFF

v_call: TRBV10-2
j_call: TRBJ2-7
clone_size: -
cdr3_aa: CASSDHFSQRTSYEQYF

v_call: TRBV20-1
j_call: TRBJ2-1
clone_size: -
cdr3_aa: CSASGGALEQFF

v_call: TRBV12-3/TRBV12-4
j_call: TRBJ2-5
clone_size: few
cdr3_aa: CASSFGGQGQETQYF

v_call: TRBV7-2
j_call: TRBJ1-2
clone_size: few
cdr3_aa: CASSLGKGEDYGYTF

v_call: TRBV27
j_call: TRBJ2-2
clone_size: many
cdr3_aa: CASKGPNTGELFF

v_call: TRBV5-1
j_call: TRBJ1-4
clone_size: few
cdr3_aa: CASSRTSGNEKLFF

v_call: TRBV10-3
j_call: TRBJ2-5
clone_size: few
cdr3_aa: CAISARQGQGETQYF

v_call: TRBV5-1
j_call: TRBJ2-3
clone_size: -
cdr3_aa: CASSLGTPTADTQYF

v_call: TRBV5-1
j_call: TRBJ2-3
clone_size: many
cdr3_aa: CASSLLRRGGTDTQYF

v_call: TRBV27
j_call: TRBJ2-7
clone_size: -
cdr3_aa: CASSRRDGLEQYF

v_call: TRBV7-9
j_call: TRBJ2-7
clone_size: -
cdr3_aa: CASSLGPGQYF

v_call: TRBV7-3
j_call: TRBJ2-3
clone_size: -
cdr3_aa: CASSTQGPGDTQYF

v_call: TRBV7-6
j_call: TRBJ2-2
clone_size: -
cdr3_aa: CASSLSGLAENTGELFF

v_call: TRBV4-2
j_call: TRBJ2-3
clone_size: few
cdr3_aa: CASSQDRSSSDTQYF

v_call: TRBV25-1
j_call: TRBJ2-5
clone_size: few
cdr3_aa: CASSGDRPSETQYF

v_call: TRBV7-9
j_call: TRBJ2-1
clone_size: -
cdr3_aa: CASNSDLEQFF

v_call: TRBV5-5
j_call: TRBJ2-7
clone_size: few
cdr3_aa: CASSGGPRDEQYF

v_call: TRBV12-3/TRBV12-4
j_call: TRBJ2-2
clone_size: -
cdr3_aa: CASSFGGGIGELFF

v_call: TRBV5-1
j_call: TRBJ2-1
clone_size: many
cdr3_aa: CASSLGQSDQEQFF

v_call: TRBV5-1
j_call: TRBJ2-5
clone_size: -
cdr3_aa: CASSHGTEETQYF